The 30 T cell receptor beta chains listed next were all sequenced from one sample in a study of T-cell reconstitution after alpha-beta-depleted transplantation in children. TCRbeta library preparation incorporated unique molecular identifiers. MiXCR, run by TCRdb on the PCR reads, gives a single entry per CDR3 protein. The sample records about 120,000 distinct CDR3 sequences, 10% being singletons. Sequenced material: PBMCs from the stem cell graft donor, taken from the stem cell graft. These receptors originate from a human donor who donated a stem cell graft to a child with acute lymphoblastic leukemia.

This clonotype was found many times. CDR3: CSAPGSGKSRYEQYF. The CDR3 DNA sequence: TGCAGTGCCCCAGGTAGCGGGAAATCCCGCTACGAGCAGTACTTC. V is TRBV20-1 and J is TRBJ2-7; 8 positions agree with TRBD2. V trimming: 6 bases; J trimming: 3 bases; junction bases outside the gene matches: 13. The germline V gene has CDR1 DFQATT and CDR2 SNEGSKA (reference sequence). The CDR3 has 15 amino acids.

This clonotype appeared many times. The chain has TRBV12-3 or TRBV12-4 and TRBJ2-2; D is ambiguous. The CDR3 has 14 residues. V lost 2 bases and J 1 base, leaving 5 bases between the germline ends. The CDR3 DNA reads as TGTGCCAGCAGTTTACCGAAGAACACCGGGGAGCTGTTTTTT. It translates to CASSLPKNTGELFF.

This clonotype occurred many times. CDR3 residues: CAISESLGRTSVETQYF. As DNA, the CDR3 is TGTGCCATCAGTGAGTCTTTGGGCCGGACTAGCGTAGAGACCCAGTACTTC. V usage is TRBV10-3 and J usage is TRBJ2-5; 9 bases line up with TRBD2. V was clipped by 0 bases and J by 4 bases; unmatched bases: 9. The CDR3 extends over 17 amino acids. The germline V gene encodes CDR1 ENHRY and CDR2 SYGVKD.

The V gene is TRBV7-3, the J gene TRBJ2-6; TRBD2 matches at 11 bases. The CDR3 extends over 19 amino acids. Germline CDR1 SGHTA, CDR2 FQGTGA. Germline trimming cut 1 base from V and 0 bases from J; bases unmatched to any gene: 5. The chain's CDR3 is CASSLISLAGGSGANVLTF. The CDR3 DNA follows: TGTGCCAGCAGCTTAATTTCCCTAGCGGGGGGCTCTGGGGCCAACGTCCTGACTTTC.

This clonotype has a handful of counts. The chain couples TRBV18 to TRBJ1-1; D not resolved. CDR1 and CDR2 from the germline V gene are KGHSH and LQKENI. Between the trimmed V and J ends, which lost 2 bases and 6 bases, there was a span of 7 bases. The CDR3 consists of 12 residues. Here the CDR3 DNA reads TGTGCCAGCTCACCATCGAGGGCTGAAGCTTTCTTT. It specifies CASSPSRAEAFF.

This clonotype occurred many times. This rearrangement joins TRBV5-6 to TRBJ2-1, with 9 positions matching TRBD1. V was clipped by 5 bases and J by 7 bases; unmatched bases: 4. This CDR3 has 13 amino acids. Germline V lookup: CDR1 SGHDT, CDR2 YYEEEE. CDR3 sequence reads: CASSPGTGNEQFF. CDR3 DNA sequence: TGTGCCAGCAGTCCCGGGACAGGGAATGAGCAGTTCTTC.

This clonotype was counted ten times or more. CDR3 DNA sequence: TGTGCCAGCAGCTTAGATTGGGGCCTAATCCCAGCTATGAACACTGAAGCTTTCTTT. This encodes CASSLDWGLIPAMNTEAFF. This rearrangement joins TRBV11-2 to TRBJ1-1, with D perhaps TRBD1 (5 bases). V lost 0 bases and J lost 0, with 20 bases in between. This CDR3 is 19 amino acids long. The germline V gene has CDR1 SGHAT and CDR2 FQNNGV. Filled out from reference TRBV11-2 and TRBJ1-1, the complete variable domain reads EAGVAQSPRYKIIEKRQSVAFWCNPISGHATLYWYQQILGQGPKLLIQFQNNGVVDDSQLPKDRFSAERLKGVDSTLKIQPAKLEDSAVYLCASSLDWGLIPAMNTEAFFGQGTRLTVV.

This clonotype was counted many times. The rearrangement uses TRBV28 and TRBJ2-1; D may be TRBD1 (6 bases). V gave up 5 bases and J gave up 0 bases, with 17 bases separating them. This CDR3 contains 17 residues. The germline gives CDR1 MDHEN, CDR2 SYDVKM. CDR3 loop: CASSLYGTGSSYNEQFF. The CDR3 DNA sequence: TGTGCCAGCAGTCTCTATGGAACAGGGAGCTCCTACAATGAGCAGTTCTTC.

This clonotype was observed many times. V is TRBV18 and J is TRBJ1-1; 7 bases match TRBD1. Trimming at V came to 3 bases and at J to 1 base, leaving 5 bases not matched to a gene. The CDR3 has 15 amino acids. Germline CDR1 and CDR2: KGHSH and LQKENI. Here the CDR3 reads CASSPTGSGNTEAFF. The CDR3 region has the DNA TGTGCCAGCTCACCGACAGGGTCGGGGAACACTGAAGCTTTCTTT. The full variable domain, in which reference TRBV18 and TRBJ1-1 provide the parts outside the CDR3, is NAGVMQNPRHLVRRRGQEARLRCSPMKGHSHVYWYRQLPEEGLKFMVYLQKENIIDESGMPKERFSAEFPKEGPSILRIQQVVRGDSAAYFCASSPTGSGNTEAFFGQGTRLTVV.

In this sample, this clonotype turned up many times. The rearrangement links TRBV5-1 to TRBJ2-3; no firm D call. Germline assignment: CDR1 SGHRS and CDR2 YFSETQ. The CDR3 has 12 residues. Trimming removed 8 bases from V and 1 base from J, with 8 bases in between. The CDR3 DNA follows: TGCGCCAGTCGGTTCGGCACAGATACGCAGTATTTT. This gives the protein CASRFGTDTQYF.

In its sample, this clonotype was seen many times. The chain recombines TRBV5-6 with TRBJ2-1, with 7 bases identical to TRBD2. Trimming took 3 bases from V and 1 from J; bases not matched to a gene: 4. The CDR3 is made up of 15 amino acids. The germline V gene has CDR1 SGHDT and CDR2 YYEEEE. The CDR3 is CASSSTSRSYNEQFF. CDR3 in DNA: TGTGCCAGCAGCTCGACTAGCAGATCCTACAATGAGCAGTTCTTC.

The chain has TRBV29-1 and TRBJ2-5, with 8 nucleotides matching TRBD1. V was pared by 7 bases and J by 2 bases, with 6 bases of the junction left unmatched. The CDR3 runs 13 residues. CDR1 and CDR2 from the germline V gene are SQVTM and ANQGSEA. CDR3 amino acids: CSAQTGGQETQYF. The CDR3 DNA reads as TGCAGCGCGCAAACAGGGGGTCAAGAGACCCAGTACTTC.

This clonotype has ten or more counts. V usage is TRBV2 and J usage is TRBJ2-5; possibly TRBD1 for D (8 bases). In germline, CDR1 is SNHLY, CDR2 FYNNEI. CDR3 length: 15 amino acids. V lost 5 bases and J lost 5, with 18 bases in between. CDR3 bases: TGTGCCAGCAGTTCCCCGACAGGGGAGGGGGAGACCCAGTACTTC. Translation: CASSSPTGEGETQYF. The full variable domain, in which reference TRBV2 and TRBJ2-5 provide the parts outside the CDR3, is EPEVTQTPSHQVTQMGQEVILRCVPISNHLYFYWYRQILGQKVEFLVSFYNNEISEKSEIFDDQFSVERPDGSNFTLKIRSTKLEDSAMYFCASSSPTGEGETQYFGPGTRLLVL.

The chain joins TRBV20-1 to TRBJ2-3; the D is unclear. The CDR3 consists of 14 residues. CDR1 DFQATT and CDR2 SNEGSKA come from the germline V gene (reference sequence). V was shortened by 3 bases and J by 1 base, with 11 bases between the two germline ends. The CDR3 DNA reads TGCAGTGCTAGTCTTTCGACTGGCACAGATACGCAGTATTTT. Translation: CSASLSTGTDTQYF.

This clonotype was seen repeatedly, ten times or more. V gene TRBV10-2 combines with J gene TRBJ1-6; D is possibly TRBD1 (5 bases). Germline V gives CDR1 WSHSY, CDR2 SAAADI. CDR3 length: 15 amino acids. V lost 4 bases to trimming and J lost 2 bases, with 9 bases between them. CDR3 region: CASSVGEPYNSPLHF. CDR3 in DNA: TGCGCCAGCAGTGTGGGGGAGCCCTATAATTCACCCCTCCACTTT.

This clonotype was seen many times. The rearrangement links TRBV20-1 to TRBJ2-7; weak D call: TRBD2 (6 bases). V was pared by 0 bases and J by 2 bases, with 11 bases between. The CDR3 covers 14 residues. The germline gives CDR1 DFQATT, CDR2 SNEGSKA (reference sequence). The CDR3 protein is CSAREAGGAYEQYF. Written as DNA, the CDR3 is TGCAGTGCTAGAGAAGCGGGTGGGGCCTACGAGCAGTACTTC.

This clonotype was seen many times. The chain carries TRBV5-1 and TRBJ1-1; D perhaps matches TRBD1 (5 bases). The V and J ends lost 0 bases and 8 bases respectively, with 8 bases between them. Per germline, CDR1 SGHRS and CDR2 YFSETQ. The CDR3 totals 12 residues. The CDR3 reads CASSLVREEAFF. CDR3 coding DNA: TGCGCCAGCAGCTTGGTCAGGGAGGAAGCTTTCTTT.

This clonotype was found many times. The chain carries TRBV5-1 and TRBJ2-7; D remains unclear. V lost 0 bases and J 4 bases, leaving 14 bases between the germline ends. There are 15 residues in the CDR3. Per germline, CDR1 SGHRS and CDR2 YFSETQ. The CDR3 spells CASSLGPAMVYEQYF. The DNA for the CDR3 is TGCGCCAGCAGCTTGGGGCCGGCCATGGTGTACGAGCAGTACTTC.

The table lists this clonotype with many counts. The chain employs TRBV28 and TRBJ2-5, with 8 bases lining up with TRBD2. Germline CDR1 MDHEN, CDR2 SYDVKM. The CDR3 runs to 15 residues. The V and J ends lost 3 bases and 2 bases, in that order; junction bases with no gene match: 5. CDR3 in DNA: TGTGCCAGCAGTTTGGGTAGCGGGATGCAAGAGACCCAGTACTTC. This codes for CASSLGSGMQETQYF.

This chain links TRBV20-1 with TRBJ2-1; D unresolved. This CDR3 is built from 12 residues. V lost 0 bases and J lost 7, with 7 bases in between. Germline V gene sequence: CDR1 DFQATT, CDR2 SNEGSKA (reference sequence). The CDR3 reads CSARDMGNEQFF. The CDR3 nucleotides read TGCAGTGCTAGAGATATGGGGAATGAGCAGTTCTTC.

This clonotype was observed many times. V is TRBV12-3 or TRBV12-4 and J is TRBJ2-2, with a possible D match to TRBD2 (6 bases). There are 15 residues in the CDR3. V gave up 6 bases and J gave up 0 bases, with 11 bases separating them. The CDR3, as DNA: TGTGCCAGCAGGGGGCGGGACGCGAACACCGGGGAGCTGTTTTTT. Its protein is CASRGRDANTGELFF.

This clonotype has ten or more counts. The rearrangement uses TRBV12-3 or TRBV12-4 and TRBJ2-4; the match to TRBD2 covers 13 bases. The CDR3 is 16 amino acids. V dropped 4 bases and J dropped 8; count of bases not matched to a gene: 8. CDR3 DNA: TGTGCCAGCAGTTCCACACTAGCGGGGGGGCGTGACATTCAGTACTTC. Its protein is CASSSTLAGGRDIQYF.

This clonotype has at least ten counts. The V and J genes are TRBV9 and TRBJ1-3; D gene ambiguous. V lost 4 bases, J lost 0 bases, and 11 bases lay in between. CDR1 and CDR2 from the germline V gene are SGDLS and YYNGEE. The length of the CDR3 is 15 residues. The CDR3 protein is CASSPDGFSGNTIYF. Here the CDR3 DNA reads TGTGCCAGCAGCCCCGACGGATTCTCTGGAAACACCATATATTTT.

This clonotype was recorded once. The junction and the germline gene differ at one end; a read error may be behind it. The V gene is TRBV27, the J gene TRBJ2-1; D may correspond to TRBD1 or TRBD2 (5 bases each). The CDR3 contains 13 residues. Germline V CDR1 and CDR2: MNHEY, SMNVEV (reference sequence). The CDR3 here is CSSSLGPGNEQFF. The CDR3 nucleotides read TGTTCCAGCAGTTTGGGGCCGGGGAATGAGCAGTTCTTC.

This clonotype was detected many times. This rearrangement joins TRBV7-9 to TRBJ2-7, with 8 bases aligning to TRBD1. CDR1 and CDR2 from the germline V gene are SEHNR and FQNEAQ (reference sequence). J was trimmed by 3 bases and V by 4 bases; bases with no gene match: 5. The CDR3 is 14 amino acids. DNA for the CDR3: TGTGCCAGCAGCTCTTGGACAGGGAACTACGAGCAGTACTTC. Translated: CASSSWTGNYEQYF.

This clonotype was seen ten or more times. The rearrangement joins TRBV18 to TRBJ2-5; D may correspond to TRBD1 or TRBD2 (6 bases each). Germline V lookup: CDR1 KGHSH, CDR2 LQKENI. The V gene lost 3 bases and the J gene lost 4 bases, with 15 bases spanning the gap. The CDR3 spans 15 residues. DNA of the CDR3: TGTGCCAGCTCACCGAGGAACGGGGGCTCAGAGACCCAGTACTTC. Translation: CASSPRNGGSETQYF.

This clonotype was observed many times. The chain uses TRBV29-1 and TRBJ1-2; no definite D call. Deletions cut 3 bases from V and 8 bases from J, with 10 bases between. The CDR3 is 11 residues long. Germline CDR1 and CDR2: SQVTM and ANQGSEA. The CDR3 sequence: CSVETGWGYTF. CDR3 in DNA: TGCAGCGTTGAGACTGGGTGGGGCTACACCTTC. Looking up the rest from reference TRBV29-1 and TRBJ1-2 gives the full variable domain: SAVISQKPSRDICQRGTSLTIQCQVDSQVTMMFWYRQQPGQSLTLIATANQGSEATYESGFVIDKFPISRPNLTFSTLTVSNMSPEDSSIYLCSVETGWGYTFGSGTRLTVV.

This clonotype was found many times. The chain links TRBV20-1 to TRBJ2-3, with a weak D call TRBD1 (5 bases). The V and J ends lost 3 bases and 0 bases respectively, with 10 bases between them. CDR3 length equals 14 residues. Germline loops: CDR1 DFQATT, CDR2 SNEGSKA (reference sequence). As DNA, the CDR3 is TGCAGTGCTAGTCCCAGGGCTAGCACAGATACGCAGTATTTT. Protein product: CSASPRASTDTQYF.

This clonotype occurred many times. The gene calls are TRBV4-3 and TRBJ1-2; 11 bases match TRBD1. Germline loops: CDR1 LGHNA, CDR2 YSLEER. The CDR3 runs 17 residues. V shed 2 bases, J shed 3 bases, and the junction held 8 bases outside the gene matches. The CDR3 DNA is TGCGCCAGCAGCCAACTCGCCGGGACAGGGGGTCACTATGGCTACACCTTC. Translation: CASSQLAGTGGHYGYTF.

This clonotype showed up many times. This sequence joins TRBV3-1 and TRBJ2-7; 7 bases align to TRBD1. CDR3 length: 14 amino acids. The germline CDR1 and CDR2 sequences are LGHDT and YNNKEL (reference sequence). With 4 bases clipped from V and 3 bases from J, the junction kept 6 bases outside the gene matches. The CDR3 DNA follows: TGTGCCAGCAGCCCTATGACAGGGTTCTACGAGCAGTACTTC. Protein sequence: CASSPMTGFYEQYF.